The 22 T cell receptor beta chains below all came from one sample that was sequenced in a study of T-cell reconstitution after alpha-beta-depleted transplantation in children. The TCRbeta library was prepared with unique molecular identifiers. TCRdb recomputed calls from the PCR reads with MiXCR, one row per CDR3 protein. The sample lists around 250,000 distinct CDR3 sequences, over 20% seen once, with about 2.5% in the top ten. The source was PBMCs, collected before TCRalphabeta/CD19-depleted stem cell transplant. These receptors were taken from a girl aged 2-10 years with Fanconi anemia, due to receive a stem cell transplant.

In DNA, the CDR3 is TGCAGCGTTCCACAAAGGGGTGCCTCGCCGGATACGCAGTATTTT. Translation: CSVPQRGASPDTQYF. This chain joins TRBV29-1 and TRBJ2-3, with D perhaps matching TRBD1 (5 bases). This CDR3 region has 15 residues. V was shortened by 5 bases and J by 6 bases, with 21 bases between the two germline ends. Germline lookup yields CDR1 SQVTM and CDR2 ANQGSEA.

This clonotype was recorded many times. The CDR3 DNA follows: TGTGCCAGCAGATGGAAAGGACAGTACAATCAGCCCCAGCATTTT. This encodes CASRWKGQYNQPQHF. The chain has TRBV28 and TRBJ1-5; D possibly corresponds to TRBD1 (6 bases). Deletions cut 6 bases from V and 3 bases from J, with 15 bases between. This CDR3 contains 15 residues. Looked up from germline, CDR1 is MDHEN and CDR2 is SYDVKM.

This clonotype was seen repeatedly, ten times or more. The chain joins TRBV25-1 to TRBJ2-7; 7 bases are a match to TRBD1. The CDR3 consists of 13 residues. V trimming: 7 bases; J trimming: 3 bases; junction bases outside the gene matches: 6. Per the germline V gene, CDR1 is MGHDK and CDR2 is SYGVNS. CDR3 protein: CASTWTGDYEQYF. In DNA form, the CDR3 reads TGTGCCAGCACCTGGACAGGCGACTACGAGCAGTACTTC.

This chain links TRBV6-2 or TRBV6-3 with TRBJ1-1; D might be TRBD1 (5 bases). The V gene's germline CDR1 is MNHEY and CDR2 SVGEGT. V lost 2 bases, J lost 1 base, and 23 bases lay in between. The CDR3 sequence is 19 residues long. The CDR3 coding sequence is TGTGCCAGCAGTTACCGATGGGGGGGATTCATGTCGGAGAACACTGAAGCTTTCTTT. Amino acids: CASSYRWGGFMSENTEAFF.

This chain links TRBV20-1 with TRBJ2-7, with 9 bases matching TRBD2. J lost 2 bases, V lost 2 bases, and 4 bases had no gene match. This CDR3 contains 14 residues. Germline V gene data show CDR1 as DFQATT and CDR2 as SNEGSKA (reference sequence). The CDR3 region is CSARLAGLPYEQYF. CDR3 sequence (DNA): TGCAGTGCTAGACTAGCGGGGCTTCCCTACGAGCAGTACTTC.

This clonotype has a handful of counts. CDR3 bases: TGTGCCAGCAGTTCAGGGGGCTCCTACAATGAGCAGTTCTTC. This codes for CASSSGGSYNEQFF. The gene calls are TRBV27 and TRBJ2-1, with 7 nucleotides matching TRBD1. V gave up 4 bases and J gave up 0 bases; unmatched junction bases: 0. CDR1 and CDR2 (germline): MNHEY, SMNVEV (reference sequence). The CDR3 has 14 amino acids.

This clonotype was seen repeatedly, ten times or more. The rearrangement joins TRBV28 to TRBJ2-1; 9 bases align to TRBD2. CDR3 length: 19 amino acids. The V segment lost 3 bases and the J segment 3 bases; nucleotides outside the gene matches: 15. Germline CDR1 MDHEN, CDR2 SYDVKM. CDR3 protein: CASSFRLAGVRSLYNEQFF. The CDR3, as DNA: TGTGCCAGCAGTTTTCGGTTAGCGGGAGTGAGAAGTCTCTACAATGAGCAGTTCTTC.

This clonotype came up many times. CDR3 bases: TGCAGTGCTAGACCCCGACAGGGCGTATCCCATGGCTACACCTTC. It is translated as CSARPRQGVSHGYTF. The V and J genes are TRBV20-1 and TRBJ1-2; 7 positions match TRBD1. This CDR3 spans 15 amino acids. From germline, CDR1 is DFQATT and CDR2 SNEGSKA (reference sequence). V was clipped by 2 bases and J by 6 bases; unmatched bases: 12.

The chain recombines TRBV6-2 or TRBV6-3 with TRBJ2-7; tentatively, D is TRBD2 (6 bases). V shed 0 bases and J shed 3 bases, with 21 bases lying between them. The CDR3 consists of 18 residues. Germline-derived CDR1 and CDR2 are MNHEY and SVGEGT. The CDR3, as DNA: TGTGCCAGCAGTTACTCGATCCACGGACTAACCACTTTCTACGAGCAGTACTTC. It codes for CASSYSIHGLTTFYEQYF.

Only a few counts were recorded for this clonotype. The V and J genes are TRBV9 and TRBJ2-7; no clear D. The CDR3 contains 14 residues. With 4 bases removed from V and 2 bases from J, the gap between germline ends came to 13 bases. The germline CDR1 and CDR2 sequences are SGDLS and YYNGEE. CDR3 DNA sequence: TGTGCCAGCAGCTCTAAGGAGCCACCCTACGAGCAGTACTTC. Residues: CASSSKEPPYEQYF.

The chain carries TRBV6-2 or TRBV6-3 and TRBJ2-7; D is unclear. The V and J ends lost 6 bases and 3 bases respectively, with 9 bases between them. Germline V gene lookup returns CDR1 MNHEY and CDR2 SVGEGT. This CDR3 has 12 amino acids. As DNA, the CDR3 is TGTGCCAGCAGAGTGGACGGCTACGAGCAGTACTTC. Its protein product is CASRVDGYEQYF.

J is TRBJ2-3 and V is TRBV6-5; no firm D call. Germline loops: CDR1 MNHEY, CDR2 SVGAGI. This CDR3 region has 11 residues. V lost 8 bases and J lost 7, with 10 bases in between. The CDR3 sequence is CASRVGYTQYF. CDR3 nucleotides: TGTGCCAGCCGGGTAGGCTATACGCAGTATTTT.

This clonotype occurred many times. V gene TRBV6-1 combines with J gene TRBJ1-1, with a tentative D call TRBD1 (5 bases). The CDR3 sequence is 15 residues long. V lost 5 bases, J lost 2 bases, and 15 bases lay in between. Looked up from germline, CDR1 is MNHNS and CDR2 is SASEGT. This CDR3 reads CASSPPGLINTEAFF. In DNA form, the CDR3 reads TGTGCCAGCAGTCCGCCGGGACTGATAAACACTGAAGCTTTCTTT.

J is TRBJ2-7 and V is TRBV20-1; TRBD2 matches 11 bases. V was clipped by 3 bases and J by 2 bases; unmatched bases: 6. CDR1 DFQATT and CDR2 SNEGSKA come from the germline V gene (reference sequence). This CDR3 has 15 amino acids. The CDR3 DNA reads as TGCAGTGCTAGGCCACTAGCGGGGGCAACCTACGAGCAGTACTTC. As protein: CSARPLAGATYEQYF.

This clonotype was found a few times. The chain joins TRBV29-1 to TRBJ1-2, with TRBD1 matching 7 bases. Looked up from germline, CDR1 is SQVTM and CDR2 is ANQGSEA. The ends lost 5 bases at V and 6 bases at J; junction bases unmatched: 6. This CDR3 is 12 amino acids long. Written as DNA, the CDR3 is TGCAGCGTTTTTCCAGGGGGGGATGGCTACACCTTC. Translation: CSVFPGGDGYTF. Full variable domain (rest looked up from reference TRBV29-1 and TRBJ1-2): SAVISQKPSRDICQRGTSLTIQCQVDSQVTMMFWYRQQPGQSLTLIATANQGSEATYESGFVIDKFPISRPNLTFSTLTVSNMSPEDSSIYLCSVFPGGDGYTFGSGTRLTVV.

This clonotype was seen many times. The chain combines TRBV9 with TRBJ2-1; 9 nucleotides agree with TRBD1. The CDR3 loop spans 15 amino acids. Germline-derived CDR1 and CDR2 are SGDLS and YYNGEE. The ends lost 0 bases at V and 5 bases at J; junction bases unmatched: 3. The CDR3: CASSVAGQGDNEQFF. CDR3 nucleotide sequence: TGTGCCAGCAGCGTAGCGGGACAGGGTGACAATGAGCAGTTCTTC.

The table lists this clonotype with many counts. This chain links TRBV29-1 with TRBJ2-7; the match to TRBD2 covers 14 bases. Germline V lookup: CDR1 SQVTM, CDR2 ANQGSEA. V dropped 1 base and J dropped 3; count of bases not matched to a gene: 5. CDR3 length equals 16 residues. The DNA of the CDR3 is TGCAGCGTTGAAGGAGGGACTAGCGGGAGCATCTACGAGCAGTACTTC. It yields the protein CSVEGGTSGSIYEQYF.

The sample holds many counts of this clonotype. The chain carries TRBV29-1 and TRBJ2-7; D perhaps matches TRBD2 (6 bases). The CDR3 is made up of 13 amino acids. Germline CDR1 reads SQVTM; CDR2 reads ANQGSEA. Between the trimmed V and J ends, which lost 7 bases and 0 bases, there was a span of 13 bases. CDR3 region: CSGRDFSSYEQYF. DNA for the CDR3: TGCAGCGGAAGGGACTTCAGCTCCTACGAGCAGTACTTC.

The CDR3 DNA reads TGCAGCGTTGTGCGGGCCGACTACGAGCAGTACTTC. It is translated as CSVVRADYEQYF. The chain joins TRBV29-1 to TRBJ2-7, with D maybe TRBD2 (5 bases). Germline V CDR1 and CDR2: SQVTM, ANQGSEA. V lost 4 bases and J lost 3, with 10 bases in between. The CDR3 is 12 amino acids.

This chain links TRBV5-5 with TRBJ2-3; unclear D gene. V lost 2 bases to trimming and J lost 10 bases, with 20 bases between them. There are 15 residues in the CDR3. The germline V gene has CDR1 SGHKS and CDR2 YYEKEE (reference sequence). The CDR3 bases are TGTGCCAGCAGCTTCCCGGGTGGGTCGCCCGAAGCGCAGTATTTT. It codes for CASSFPGGSPEAQYF.

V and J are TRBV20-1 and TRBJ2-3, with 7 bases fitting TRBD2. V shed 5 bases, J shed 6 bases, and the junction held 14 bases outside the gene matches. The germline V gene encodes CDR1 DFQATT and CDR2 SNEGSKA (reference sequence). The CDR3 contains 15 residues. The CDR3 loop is CSAAQTSFGWDTQYF. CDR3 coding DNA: TGCAGTGCTGCCCAGACTAGCTTTGGGTGGGATACGCAGTATTTT.

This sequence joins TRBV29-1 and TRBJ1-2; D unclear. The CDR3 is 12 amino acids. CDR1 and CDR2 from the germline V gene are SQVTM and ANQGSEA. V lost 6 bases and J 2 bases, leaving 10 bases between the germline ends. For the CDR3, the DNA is TGCAGCGTATTCGCCGGGAACTATGGCTACACCTTC. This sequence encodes CSVFAGNYGYTF. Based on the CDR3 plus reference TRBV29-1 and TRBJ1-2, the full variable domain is SAVISQKPSRDICQRGTSLTIQCQVDSQVTMMFWYRQQPGQSLTLIATANQGSEATYESGFVIDKFPISRPNLTFSTLTVSNMSPEDSSIYLCSVFAGNYGYTFGSGTRLTVV.